This T cell receptor beta chain was observed in a study of tumor and adjacent non-tumor tissue in lung cancer. For the study at large: Each sample yielded 3.5 million to 4.5 million productive TCRbeta reads on average.

TCRbeta libraries were built with three rounds of nested PCR, modified from ARM-PCR. TCRdb re-called the multiplex PCR reads through MiXCR, storing one row per CDR3 protein. The top ten hold approximately 25% of the sample, which has about 200,000 distinct CDR3 sequences, over 55% seen once. Comments on this clonotype: Its antigen is undetermined.

Whole-study findings and limits: Top 100 clones took a larger repertoire share in normal lung.

RNA was extracted from bulk tissue without any cell sorting. The germline CDR1 and CDR2 sequences are DFQATT and SNEGSKA (reference sequence). The trim removed 5 bases at V and 1 base at J, leaving 15 bases unmatched. This CDR3 has 17 residues. The V call is TRBV20-1, the J call TRBJ2-5; 8 positions agree with TRBD1. This receptor was obtained from a man in his 60s with non-small cell lung cancer. Sequenced input: lung tumor tissue. The CDR3 coding sequence is TGCAGTGCTGGAGTCACGAGGGACAGGCAAATCCAAGAGACCCAGTACTTC. Protein product: CSAGVTRDRQIQETQYF.